This T cell receptor beta chain was recovered during a study of response to subunit inactivated influenza vaccine. Findings and caveats of the study: There was a suggestion from the authors that each seasonal influenza vaccination recruits few new T cells.

This CDR3 spans 14 amino acids. Germline V gives CDR1 SEHNR, CDR2 FQNEAQ (reference sequence). With V trimmed by 4 bases and J by 6 bases, 5 bases remained unmatched. Comments on this clonotype: Its target is unknown.

TCRdb recomputed calls from the RT-PCR reads with MiXCR, one row per CDR3 protein. The sample gives roughly 700,000 distinct CDR3 sequences, over 11% of which show up once; around 6.5% is in the top ten. This receptor was taken from a man aged 45-65 years who received an inactivated influenza vaccine. The rearrangement links TRBV7-9 to TRBJ2-1, with 8 bases identical to TRBD2. The sequenced sample was PBMCs from blood, obtained 14 days before vaccination. The CDR3: CASSSGTRINEQFF. CDR3 DNA sequence: TGTGCCAGCAGCTCCGGGACTAGGATCAATGAGCAGTTCTTC.